This T cell receptor (beta chain) was sequenced for a study of post-analysis software for immune sequencing data (dated by TCRdb to about 2015). Background for the entire study: Relapsing-remitting, secondary progressive and progressive-relapsing multiple sclerosis were recorded as disease courses, and subtype annotation was lacking for some patients. Patient repertoires were compared against roughly 12 previously published healthy control repertoires from donors aged roughly 6 to 25 years. A subset of samples was prepared in parallel using single-end sample barcoding, then pooled and co-amplified after Illumina adapter ligation.

Beyond this particular receptor, the publication reports: A handful of TRBV segments, including TRBV5-6, TRBV5-1 and TRBV20-1, were significantly more frequent in patients than controls. Multiple sclerosis patients had significantly lower normalized Chao1 diversity than controls, a result that suggests substantial peripheral T-cell clonal expansion. Direct clustering with F measure showed strong co-clustering of samples prepared in the same batch, prompting a batch-effect correction. The control group was slightly older than the multiple sclerosis patient group.

Library construction relied on PCR. The data were produced on an Illumina HiSeq 2500. To reduce PCR and sequencing biases, unique molecular identifiers were built into the TCR beta cDNA libraries. Approximately 500,000 cDNA molecules were obtained for every 1 to 10 million input T cells, so each molecule roughly corresponded to one T cell. The patient libraries were prepared and sequenced using the same protocol as the earlier healthy control dataset. Samples belonging to the same batch were prepared together, multiplexed and sequenced on a shared HiSeq lane. As for the authors' bioinformatics: Raw barcoded reads were processed with MIGEC, discarding single-read molecular identifier groups before consensus assembly and CDR3 extraction. Clonotype tables were post-analysed with VDJtools, and diversity was normalized by down-sampling all datasets to the smallest sample size. To correct batch-related cross-sample contamination, repertoire overlap clustering matched CDR3 amino acid sequences but not nucleotide sequences. TCRdb redid the processing of the public reads, applying fastp at Q25 and MiXCR, and retained in-frame beta chains. When rows share a CDR3 protein, they turn into one entry using the most common DNA and genes. TCRdb's processing, not the authors' own work, is the source of the V and J calls. Across this sample there are more than 500,000 distinct CDR3 sequences, with around 36% seen only once. The ten largest clonotypes hold about 5.6% of the sample.

In regard to this clonotype: The antigen it binds to is not known. Base qualities are not recorded, but no much larger clone differs from it by a single base.

To demonstrate the VDJtools post-analysis software, the study profiled TCR beta repertoires from the peripheral blood of under 15 young patients with multiple sclerosis. The multiple sclerosis patients were children and adolescents ranging in age from roughly 6 to 16 years. From its cysteine to its phenylalanine, the CDR3 spans 14 amino acids. Of the read, only the CDR3 DNA is kept; its 42 bases are in frame from base 1. From a lookup of the germline V gene, CDR1 and CDR2 are MNHEY and SVGAGI. V trim: 7 bases; J trim: 6 bases; unmatched bases: 9. The rearrangement combines TRBV6-5 with TRBJ2-7; 10 middle bases align to TRBD2. This sequence was found in a girl under 18 with multiple sclerosis. Sequencing was done on a sample of blood. The CDR3 protein: CASNKREGLGEQYF. The sequenced DNA is TGTGCCAGCAATAAGCGGGAGGGCTTGGGCGAGCAGTACTTC.